A single sample is the source of the 12 T cell receptor beta chains below, sequenced in a study of immune characterization of retroperitoneal liposarcoma. TCRdb reprocessed the PCR reads via MiXCR and lists one record per CDR3 protein. Altogether 8,000 to 13,000 distinct CDR3 sequences are present, roughly 25% being singletons, with the ten largest covering roughly 8.5%. The specimen sequenced was tumor tissue. The receptors were sampled from a female donor with retroperitoneal liposarcoma.

The chain employs TRBV6-1 and TRBJ2-4; the D gene is possibly TRBD2 (6 bases). Germline loops: CDR1 MNHNS, CDR2 SASEGT. This CDR3 contains 13 residues. Trimming removed 7 bases at V and 3 bases at J, with 10 bases between. The CDR3 nucleotides read TGTGCCAGCACGGAGGGCTTCAAAAACATTCAGTACTTC. This codes for CASTEGFKNIQYF.

The J gene is TRBJ1-2, the V gene TRBV7-2; TRBD1 matches 10 bases. V trimming: 5 bases; J trimming: 4 bases; junction bases outside the gene matches: 7. Looked up from germline, CDR1 is SGHTA and CDR2 is FQGNSA. The CDR3 contains 15 residues. In nucleotides, the CDR3 is TGTGCCAGCAGCGCCAGGGACAGGGGCGGCTATGGCTACACCTTC. Translated, it gives CASSARDRGGYGYTF.

The J gene is TRBJ2-2, the V gene TRBV7-8; D may match TRBD1 or TRBD2 (5 bases each). Trimming took off 4 bases at V and 0 bases at J, with 18 bases between the two ends. Germline CDR1 SGHVS, CDR2 FQNEAQ. The CDR3 sequence is 18 residues long. The CDR3 region is CASSYPIDGGANTGELFF. The CDR3 DNA sequence: TGTGCCAGCAGCTACCCAATTGATGGGGGAGCGAACACCGGGGAGCTGTTTTTT.

In this sample, this clonotype turned up many times. The chain has TRBV6-1 and TRBJ2-2; 9 bases match TRBD2. CDR3 length equals 15 residues. The V and J ends lost 6 bases and 5 bases, in that order; junction bases with no gene match: 7. Looked up from germline, CDR1 is MNHNS and CDR2 is SASEGT. The chain's CDR3 is CASSLAGVGTGELFF. The CDR3, as DNA: TGTGCCAGCAGCTTAGCGGGAGTAGGAACCGGGGAGCTGTTTTTT.

This clonotype came up many times. The genes are TRBV12-3 or TRBV12-4 and TRBJ1-4, with D possibly matching TRBD1 (5 bases). The CDR3 consists of 13 residues. Trimming took off 5 bases at V and 3 bases at J, with 7 bases between the two ends. DNA of the CDR3: TGTGCCAGCAGTCGAGGGGCTAATGAAAAACTGTTTTTT. It codes for CASSRGANEKLFF.

The chain has TRBV7-2 and TRBJ2-5, with 8 bases matching TRBD2. CDR3 length: 15 amino acids. CDR1 is SGHTA and CDR2 is FQGNSA in the germline V gene. V lost 5 bases and J lost 11; bases outside the gene matches: 16. The CDR3 DNA reads TGTGCCAGCAGCCCACGGCGGGGGGATGGTAATGAGCAGTACTTC. Its translation: CASSPRRGDGNEQYF.

This sequence joins TRBV12-3 or TRBV12-4 and TRBJ1-1, with D tentatively TRBD1 (5 bases). The CDR3 has 13 residues. V shed 3 bases and J shed 7 bases, with 12 bases lying between them. The CDR3 spells CASSLKGLGEAFF. The CDR3 nucleotides are TGTGCCAGCAGTTTGAAGGGGCTGGGTGAAGCTTTCTTT.

The J gene is TRBJ2-3, the V gene TRBV4-1; D is unresolved. V was clipped by 8 bases and J by 3 bases, with 9 bases between them. This CDR3 contains 12 residues. Germline CDR1 reads MGHRA; CDR2 reads YSYEKL. The CDR3 loop reads CASGRRTDTQYF. The CDR3 DNA sequence: TGCGCCAGCGGACGAAGGACAGATACGCAGTATTTT.

This clonotype was counted between two and nine times. This chain uses TRBV27 with TRBJ2-3, with 8 bases fitting TRBD1. This CDR3 has 14 residues. V dropped 6 bases and J dropped 4; count of bases not matched to a gene: 6. Germline V gene sequence: CDR1 MNHEY, CDR2 SMNVEV (reference sequence). The CDR3 sequence is CASSGQGGADTQYF. DNA of the CDR3: TGTGCCAGCAGCGGACAGGGCGGTGCAGATACGCAGTATTTT.

By frequency in the sample, this clonotype is medium-sized. The chain joins TRBV6-1 to TRBJ2-1; TRBD2 matches at 12 bases. Germline values: CDR1 MNHNS, CDR2 SASEGT. The CDR3 spans 15 residues. The trim removed 2 bases at V and 10 bases at J, leaving 6 bases unmatched. The CDR3 DNA sequence: TGTGCCAGCAGTGAACGACTAGCGGGAGCGTACGAGCAGTTCTTC. It specifies CASSERLAGAYEQFF.

Relative to its sample, this clonotype is medium-sized. The chain joins TRBV11-3 to TRBJ2-1, with 11 nucleotides matching TRBD1. The DNA end is more similar to TRBJ2-7, so the J call may be wrong. The CDR3 extends over 16 amino acids. Germline CDR1 reads SGHNT; CDR2 reads YENEEA. The CDR3 sequence is CASSSSGQGARNEQYF. In DNA, the CDR3 is TGTGCCAGCAGCTCATCTGGACAGGGGGCGAGGAATGAGCAGTACTTC.

Judged by abundance, this clonotype is large. The CDR3 here is CASSSTGWERAEQFF. CDR3 in DNA: TGTGCCAGCAGCTCGACAGGGTGGGAGCGGGCCGAGCAGTTCTTC. V usage is TRBV7-2 and J usage is TRBJ2-1, with a weak D call TRBD1 (7 bases). Germline V lookup: CDR1 SGHTA, CDR2 FQGNSA. V shed 4 bases and J shed 10 bases, with 20 bases lying between them. The length of the CDR3 is 15 residues.